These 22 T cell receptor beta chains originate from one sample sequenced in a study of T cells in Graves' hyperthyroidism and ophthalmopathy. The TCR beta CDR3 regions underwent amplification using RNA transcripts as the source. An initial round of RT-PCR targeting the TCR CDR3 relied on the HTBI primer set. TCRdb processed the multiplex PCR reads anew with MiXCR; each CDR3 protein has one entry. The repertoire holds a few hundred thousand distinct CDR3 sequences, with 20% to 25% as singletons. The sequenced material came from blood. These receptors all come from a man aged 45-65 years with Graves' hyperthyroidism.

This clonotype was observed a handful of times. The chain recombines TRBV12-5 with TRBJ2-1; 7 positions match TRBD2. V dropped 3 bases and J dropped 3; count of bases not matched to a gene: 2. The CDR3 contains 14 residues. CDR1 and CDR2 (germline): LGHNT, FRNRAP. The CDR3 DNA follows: TGTGCTAGTGGTTTTGGCGGGAGCTACAATGAGCAGTTCTTC. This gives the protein CASGFGGSYNEQFF.

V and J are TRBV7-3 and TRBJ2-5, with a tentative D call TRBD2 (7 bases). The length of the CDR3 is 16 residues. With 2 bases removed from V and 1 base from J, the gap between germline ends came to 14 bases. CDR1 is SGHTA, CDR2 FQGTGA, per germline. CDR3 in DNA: TGTGCCAGCAGCTTATCTGGGGGAGGGGGCCAAGAGACCCAGTACTTC. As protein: CASSLSGGGGQETQYF.

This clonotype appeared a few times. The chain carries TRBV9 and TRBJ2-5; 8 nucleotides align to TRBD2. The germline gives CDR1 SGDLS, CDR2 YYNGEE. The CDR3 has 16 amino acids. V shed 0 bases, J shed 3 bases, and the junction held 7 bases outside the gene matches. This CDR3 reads CASSVAGGRPKETQYF. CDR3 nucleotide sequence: TGTGCCAGCAGCGTAGCGGGAGGGAGGCCTAAAGAGACCCAGTACTTC.

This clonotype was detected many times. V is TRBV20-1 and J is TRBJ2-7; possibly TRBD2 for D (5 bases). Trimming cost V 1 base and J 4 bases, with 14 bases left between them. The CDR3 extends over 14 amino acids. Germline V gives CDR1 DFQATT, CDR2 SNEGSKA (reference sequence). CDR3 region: CSARVPGMEYEQYF. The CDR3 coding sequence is TGCAGTGCTAGAGTTCCGGGAATGGAATACGAGCAGTACTTC.

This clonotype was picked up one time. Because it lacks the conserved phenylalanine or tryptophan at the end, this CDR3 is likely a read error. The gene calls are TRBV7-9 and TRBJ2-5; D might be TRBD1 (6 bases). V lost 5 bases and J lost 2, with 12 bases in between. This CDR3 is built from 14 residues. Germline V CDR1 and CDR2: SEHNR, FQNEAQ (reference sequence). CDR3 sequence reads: CASSLGTSQETQYL. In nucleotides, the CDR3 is TGTGCCAGCAGCCTAGGGACATCGCAAGAGACCCAGTACTTA.

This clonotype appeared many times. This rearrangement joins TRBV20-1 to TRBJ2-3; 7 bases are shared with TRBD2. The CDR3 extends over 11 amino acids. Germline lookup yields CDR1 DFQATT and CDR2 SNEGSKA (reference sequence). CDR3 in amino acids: CSAGYLDTQYF. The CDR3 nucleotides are TGCTCAGCGGGGTACTTAGATACGCAGTATTTT.

CDR3 sequence reads: CSAPRVGTGNTIYF. The CDR3 region has the DNA TGCAGTGCCCCGAGGGTTGGGACTGGAAACACCATATATTTT. The V call is TRBV20-1, the J call TRBJ1-3; the D is unclear. In germline, CDR1 is DFQATT, CDR2 SNEGSKA (reference sequence). CDR3 length: 14 residues. V lost 6 bases and J 2 bases, leaving 14 bases between the germline ends.

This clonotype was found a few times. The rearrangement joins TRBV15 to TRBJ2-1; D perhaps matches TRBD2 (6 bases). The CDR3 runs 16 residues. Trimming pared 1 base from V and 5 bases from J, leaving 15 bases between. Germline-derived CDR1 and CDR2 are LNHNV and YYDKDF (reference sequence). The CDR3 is CATSRGGGNPHNEQFF. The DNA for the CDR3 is TGTGCCACCAGCAGAGGAGGCGGGAATCCCCACAATGAGCAGTTCTTC.

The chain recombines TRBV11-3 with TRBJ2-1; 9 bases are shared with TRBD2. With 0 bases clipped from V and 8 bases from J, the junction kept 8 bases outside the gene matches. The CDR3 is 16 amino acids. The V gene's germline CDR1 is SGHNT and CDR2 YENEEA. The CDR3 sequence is CASSLDGGRGADEQFF. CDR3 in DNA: TGTGCCAGCAGCTTAGATGGCGGGAGGGGCGCGGATGAGCAGTTCTTC.

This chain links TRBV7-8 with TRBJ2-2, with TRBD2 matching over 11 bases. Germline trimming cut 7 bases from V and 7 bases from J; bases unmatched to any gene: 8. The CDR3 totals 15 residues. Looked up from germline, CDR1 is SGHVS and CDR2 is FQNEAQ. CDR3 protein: CASTTLAGAIGELFF. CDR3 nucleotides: TGTGCCAGCACCACACTAGCGGGAGCGATCGGGGAGCTGTTTTTT.

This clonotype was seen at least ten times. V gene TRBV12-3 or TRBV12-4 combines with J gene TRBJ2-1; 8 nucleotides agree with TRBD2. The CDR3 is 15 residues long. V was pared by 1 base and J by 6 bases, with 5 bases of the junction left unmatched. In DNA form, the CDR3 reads TGTGCCAGCAGTTTAGTGAGCGGGAGAGCCAATGAGCAGTTCTTC. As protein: CASSLVSGRANEQFF.

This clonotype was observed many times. In DNA form, the CDR3 reads TGTGCCAGCAGCCCCCGGGAAGCTCGCAATGAGCAGTTCTTC. It yields the protein CASSPREARNEQFF. The gene calls are TRBV13 and TRBJ2-1; D is perhaps TRBD2 (5 bases). The CDR3 spans 14 residues. Per the germline V gene, CDR1 is PRHDT and CDR2 is FYEKMQ (reference sequence). V gave up 5 bases and J gave up 6 bases, with 14 bases separating them.

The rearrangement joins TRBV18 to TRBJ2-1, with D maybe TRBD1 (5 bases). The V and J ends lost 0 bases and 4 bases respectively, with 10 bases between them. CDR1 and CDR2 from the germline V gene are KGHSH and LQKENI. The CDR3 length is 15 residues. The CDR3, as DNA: TGTGCCAGCTCACCACCCCAGCAGGGTTACAATGAGCAGTTCTTC. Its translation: CASSPPQQGYNEQFF.

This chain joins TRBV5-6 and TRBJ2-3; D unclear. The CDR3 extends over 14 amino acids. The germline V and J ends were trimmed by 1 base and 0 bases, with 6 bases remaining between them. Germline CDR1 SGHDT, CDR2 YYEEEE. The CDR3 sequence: CASSLRSSTDTQYF. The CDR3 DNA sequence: TGTGCCAGCAGCTTGCGCTCTAGCACAGATACGCAGTATTTT.

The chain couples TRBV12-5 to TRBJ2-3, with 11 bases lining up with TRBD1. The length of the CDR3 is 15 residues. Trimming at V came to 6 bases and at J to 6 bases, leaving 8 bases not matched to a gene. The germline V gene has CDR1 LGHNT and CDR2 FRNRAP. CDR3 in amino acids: CASGRAGTGGDTQYF. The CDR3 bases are TGTGCTAGTGGCCGAGCCGGGACAGGGGGGGATACGCAGTATTTT.

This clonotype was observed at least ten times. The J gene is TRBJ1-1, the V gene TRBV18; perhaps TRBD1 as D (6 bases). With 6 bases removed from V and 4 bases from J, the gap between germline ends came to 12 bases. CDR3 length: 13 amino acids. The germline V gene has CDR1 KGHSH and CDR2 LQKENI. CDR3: CASSQGPLTEAFF. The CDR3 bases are TGTGCCAGCTCGCAGGGGCCCCTCACTGAAGCTTTCTTT.

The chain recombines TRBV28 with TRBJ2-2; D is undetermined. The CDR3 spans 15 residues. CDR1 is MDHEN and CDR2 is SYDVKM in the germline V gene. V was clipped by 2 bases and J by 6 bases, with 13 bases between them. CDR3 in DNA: TGTGCCAGCAGTTTAGGGTGGTCCGCGGCCGGGGAGCTGTTTTTT. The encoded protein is CASSLGWSAAGELFF.

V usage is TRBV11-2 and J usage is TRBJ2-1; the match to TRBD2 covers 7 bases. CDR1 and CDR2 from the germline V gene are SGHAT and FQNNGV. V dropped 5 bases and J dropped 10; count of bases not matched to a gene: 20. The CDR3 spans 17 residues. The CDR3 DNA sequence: TGTGCCAGCAGCCAAGGGCACGGCAGCGGGGCCTCTGAGGAGCAGTTCTTC. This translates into CASSQGHGSGASEEQFF.

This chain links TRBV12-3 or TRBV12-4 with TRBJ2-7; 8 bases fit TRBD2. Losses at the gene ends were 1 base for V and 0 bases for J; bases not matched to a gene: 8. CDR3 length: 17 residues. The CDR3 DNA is TGTGCCAGCAGTTTAGGCCGTAGCGGGAAGAGCTCCTACGAGCAGTACTTC. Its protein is CASSLGRSGKSSYEQYF.

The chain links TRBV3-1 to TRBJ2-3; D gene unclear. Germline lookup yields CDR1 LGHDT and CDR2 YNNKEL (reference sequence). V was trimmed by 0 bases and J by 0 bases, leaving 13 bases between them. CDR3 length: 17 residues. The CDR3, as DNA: TGTGCCAGCAGCCAAGATTCCCCTAGAAAGAGCACAGATACGCAGTATTTT. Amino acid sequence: CASSQDSPRKSTDTQYF.

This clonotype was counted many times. Here the CDR3 reads CAWSGQANTEAFF. The CDR3, as DNA: TGTGCCTGGAGTGGACAGGCGAACACTGAAGCTTTCTTT. This chain links TRBV30 with TRBJ1-1, with a tentative D call TRBD1 (6 bases). V dropped 1 base and J dropped 1 base, with 7 bases sitting between them. Germline CDR1 GTSNPN, CDR2 SVGIG (reference sequence). The CDR3 is 13 amino acids.

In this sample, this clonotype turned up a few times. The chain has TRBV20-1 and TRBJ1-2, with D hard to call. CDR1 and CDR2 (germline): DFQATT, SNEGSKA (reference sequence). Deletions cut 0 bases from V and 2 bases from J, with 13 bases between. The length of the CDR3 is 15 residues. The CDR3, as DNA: TGCAGTGCTAGAGACCGCGCAGGCAGAAACTATGGCTACACCTTC. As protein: CSARDRAGRNYGYTF.